This T cell receptor beta chain came from a study of cytomegalovirus exposure and HLA in healthy donors. Losses at the gene ends were 4 bases for V and 4 bases for J; bases not matched to a gene: 14. This CDR3 is built from 16 residues. The germline CDR1 and CDR2 sequences are SQVTM and ANQGSEA. PCR involved 60 Vbeta and 13 Jbeta primers. Profiled with immunoSEQ multiplex PCR; TCRdb holds only in-frame clones, not every one. The sample lists around 180,000 clones, roughly 85% occurring once. The chain joins TRBV29-1 to TRBJ2-3; 7 bases map to TRBD1. The origin of this receptor is a boy aged 2 to 10 in good health and CMV-seronegative. The sample comprised PBMCs. The CDR3 loop is CSVVRIGGASADTQYF. CDR3 coding DNA: TGCAGCGTTGTGCGGATAGGGGGCGCGTCCGCAGATACGCAGTATTTT.